Listed below are T cell receptor beta chains from one sample, sequenced in a study of blood T cell dynamics during melanoma immunotherapy. This table comes from immunoSEQ multiplex PCR, and its TCRdb copy is limited to in-frame clones, with some not included. The table records 15,000 to 20,000 clones, 65% to 90% of them present only once. The sample in question was blood, obtained from a patient treated with checkpoint blockade. The receptors come from a human donor with melanoma. CDR3s include the opening cysteine and the closing phenylalanine or tryptophan. The D gene is left open where the match is weak. A row's size may be missing; if present it is once, few, many or a size class.

j_call,v_call,d_call,clone_size,cdr3_nt,cdr3_aa
TRBJ1-5,TRBV7-2,.,.,TGTGCCAGCAGCTTAAGTCAATCCCAGCCCCAGCATTTT,CASSLSQSQPQHF
TRBJ2-7,TRBV15,.,.,TGTGCCACCAGCAGAATCCGGGGGATCGCTAATGGGCGAAGCTACGAGCAGTACTTC,CATSRIRGIANGRSYEQYF
TRBJ2-1,TRBV19,.,.,TGTGCCAGTAGTGTCCGCAATGGTGAGCAGTTCTTC,CASSVRNGEQFF
TRBJ2-7,TRBV4-3,TRBD2,.,TGCGCCAGCAGCCAGAGCGCTAGCGGGGTGGGTCCGGGGGAGCAGTACTTC,CASSQSASGVGPGEQYF
TRBJ2-3,TRBV5-4,TRBD2,.,TGTGCCAGCAGCGGACTAGCGGGGGGGGGAGCAGATACGCAGTATTTT,CASSGLAGGGADTQYF
TRBJ2-1,TRBV19,.,once,TGTGCCAGTAGTACCGTTAAGCGCAATGAGCAGTTCTTC,CASSTVKRNEQFF
TRBJ2-3,TRBV11-2,TRBD1,.,TGTGCCAGCAGCTTATCCCGGCCAGGGGGAACCTGGGGCACAGATACGCAGTATTTT,CASSLSRPGGTWGTDTQYF
TRBJ2-3,TRBV7-3,.,.,TGTGCCAGCAGCTCCTGGGAGAAGGATACGCAGTATTTT,CASSSWEKDTQYF
TRBJ2-2,TRBV5-5,TRBD2,.,TGTGCCAGCAGCTCACTAGCGGGAGGGCCGGTCGGGGAGCTGTTTTTT,CASSSLAGGPVGELFF
TRBJ1-1,TRBV11-3,.,once,TGTGCCAGCAGCTTAGGAGCAGGGTTAGTGAACACTGAAGCTTTCTTT,CASSLGAGLVNTEAFF
TRBJ2-1,TRBV27,.,.,TGTGCCAGCAGTTTGGGCGGCTCCTACAATGAGCAGTTCTTC,CASSLGGSYNEQFF
TRBJ2-2,TRBV30,TRBD2,few,TGTGCCTGGAGTGTAGCGGGAATCAACACCGGGGAGCTGTTTTTT,CAWSVAGINTGELFF
TRBJ2-3,TRBV10-3,TRBD2,.,TGTGCCATCAGTCAGCGTAGCGGGAGCACAGATACGCAGTATTTT,CAISQRSGSTDTQYF
TRBJ2-7,TRBV6-1,TRBD1,.,TGTGCCAGCAGTGTGGACAGGTGGACCTACGAGCAGTACTTC,CASSVDRWTYEQYF
TRBJ1-5,TRBV28,.,.,TGTGCCAGCAGTGAACAGGGTCCAGGAGGCAATCAGCCCCAGCATTTT,CASSEQGPGGNQPQHF
TRBJ2-2,TRBV11-2,TRBD2,.,TGTGCCAGCAGCTTCGCTAGCGGGACAACCGGGGAGCTGTTTTTT,CASSFASGTTGELFF
TRBJ2-7,TRBV15,.,.,TGTGCCACCAGCATCGCGCAGGGGACCTTGTACTTC,CATSIAQGTLYF
TRBJ1-2,TRBV28,TRBD1,.,TGTGCCAGCAGACCCACAGGGGGCCTCTATGGCTACACCTTC,CASRPTGGLYGYTF
TRBJ2-3,TRBV7-9,TRBD2,.,TGTGCCAGCAGCTTAGAAGGGACGGTAGCGGGAGGGCCGGGAGATACGCAGTATTTT,CASSLEGTVAGGPGDTQYF
TRBJ2-7,TRBV6-5,.,.,TGTGCCAGCAGGGGATCTTACGAGCAGTACTTC,CASRGSYEQYF
TRBJ1-3,TRBV7-8,.,.,TGTGCCAGCAGCCCCCCGGGGGGTGGTGGAAACACCATATATTTT,CASSPPGGGGNTIYF
TRBJ1-3,TRBV2,.,.,TGTGCCAGCACCCCGGGGCCGTCGGACACCATATATTTT,CASTPGPSDTIYF
TRBJ1-1,TRBV28,.,.,TGTGCCAGCAGTTTTACTGGGCGCACTGAAGCTTTCTTT,CASSFTGRTEAFF
TRBJ2-5,TRBV7-2,.,.,TGTGCCAGCAGCTTAGGGGACGCTGCAGAGACCCAGTACTTC,CASSLGDAAETQYF
TRBJ2-5,TRBV12-1,.,.,TGTGCCAGCAGCTTTTTATCCAGCCTCCAAGAGACCCAGTACTTC,CASSFLSSLQETQYF
TRBJ2-7,TRBV28,.,.,TGTGCCAGCAGGGGCGGGCCCCGCTACGAGCAGTACTTC,CASRGGPRYEQYF
TRBJ2-7,TRBV5-4,TRBD2,.,TGTGCCAGCAGCTTGGGGACTAGCGGGAGTTTGCACGAGCAGTACTTC,CASSLGTSGSLHEQYF
TRBJ2-1,TRBV25-1,.,.,TGTGCCAGCAGTGATCCTACCAATATGCGTGGGCAGTTCTTC,CASSDPTNMRGQFF
TRBJ1-6,TRBV28,.,.,TGTGCCAGCAGGACTAATTCACCCCTCCACTTT,CASRTNSPLHF
TRBJ2-1,TRBV7-6,TRBD2,.,TGTGCCAGCAGCTATATTACGTTAGCGGGAACTTACAATGAGCAGTTCTTC,CASSYITLAGTYNEQFF
TRBJ2-3,TRBV5-8,.,.,TGTGCCAGCAGCTTGCTCCATACGACAGATACGCAGTATTTT,CASSLLHTTDTQYF
TRBJ2-1,TRBV4-2,TRBD1,.,TGTGCCAGCAGCCACATGACCCCGGGACAGCAAAATGAGCAGTTCTTC,CASSHMTPGQQNEQFF
TRBJ1-2,TRBV29-1,.,few,TGCAGCACAGAGGAGGGCTATGGCTACACCTTC,CSTEEGYGYTF
TRBJ1-5,TRBV10-1,.,.,TGCGCCAGCAGTGACAGTTTAGCATATAGCAATCAGCCCCAGCATTTT,CASSDSLAYSNQPQHF
TRBJ1-1,TRBV4-1,TRBD1,.,TGCGCCAGCAGCCAAGATAAAGACAGGGGGCGCCGTACTGAAGCTTTCTTT,CASSQDKDRGRRTEAFF
TRBJ1-1,TRBV5-1,.,.,TGCGCCAGCAGCTTGGGCAGGGAGCGACTGATGAACACTGAAGCTTTCTTT,CASSLGRERLMNTEAFF
TRBJ2-7,TRBV7-6,TRBD2,few,TGTGCCAGCAGCTTAGCAAGCGGGAGTGGGTACGAGCAGTACTTC,CASSLASGSGYEQYF
TRBJ2-7,TRBV7-9,.,few,TGTGCCAGCAGCTTATCGGGCAGGTACGAGCAGTACTTC,CASSLSGRYEQYF
TRBJ2-3,TRBV15,.,.,TGTGCCACCAGCAGAGATACAGATACGCAGTATTTT,CATSRDTDTQYF
TRBJ1-6,TRBV28,.,.,TGTGCCAGCAGTTTATTGGACGGCCAGAATTCACCCCTCCACTTT,CASSLLDGQNSPLHF
TRBJ1-5,TRBV12-5,.,.,TGTGCTAGTGGTTTCCGGGGAAATCAGCCCCAGCATTTT,CASGFRGNQPQHF
TRBJ2-2,TRBV7-8,TRBD2,.,TGTGCCAGCAGCTTAGAACTAGCGGGGGCGAACACCGGGGAGCTGTTTTTT,CASSLELAGANTGELFF
TRBJ2-7,TRBV4-3,.,few,TGCGCCAGCAGCCAAGATTACAGCGCCGGCTACGAGCAGTACTTC,CASSQDYSAGYEQYF
TRBJ2-3,TRBV9,TRBD2,.,TGTGCCAGCAGTGAATCCAGCGGGAGTACATATACGCAGTATTTT,CASSESSGSTYTQYF
TRBJ1-1,TRBV28,.,.,TGTGCCAGCAGCGTGAGGAGGCAAAACACTGAAGCTTTCTTT,CASSVRRQNTEAFF